Reported below is one T cell receptor (beta chain). Libraries were prepared by immunoSEQ multiplex PCR; TCRdb keeps only in-frame clonotypes and omits some of them. The table lists about 93,000 clones, approximately 86% of them singletons, with roughly 20% in the top ten. The data were taken from a study of blood T cell repertoires in COVID-19. V was pared by 6 bases and J by 0 bases, with 3 bases between. The CDR3 extends over 11 amino acids. Germline assignment: CDR1 MDHEN and CDR2 SYDVKM. The chain has TRBV28 and TRBJ2-7; D ambiguous. The sequence was collected from a woman of 80 years or more with acute or convalescent COVID-19. Sequencing used peripheral blood. The CDR3: CASSRSYEQYF. The DNA of the CDR3 is TGTGCCAGCAGCCGCTCCTACGAGCAGTACTTC.